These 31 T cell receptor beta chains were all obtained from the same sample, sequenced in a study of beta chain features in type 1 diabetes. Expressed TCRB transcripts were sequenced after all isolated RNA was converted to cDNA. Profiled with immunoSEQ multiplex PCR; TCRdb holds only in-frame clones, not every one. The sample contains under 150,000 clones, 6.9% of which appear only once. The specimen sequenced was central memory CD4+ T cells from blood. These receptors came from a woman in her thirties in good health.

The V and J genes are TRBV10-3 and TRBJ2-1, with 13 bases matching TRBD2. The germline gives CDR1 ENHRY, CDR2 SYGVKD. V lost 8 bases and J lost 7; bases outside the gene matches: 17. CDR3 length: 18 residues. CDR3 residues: CAIRGTSGTSLNSNEQFF. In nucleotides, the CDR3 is TGTGCCATCCGGGGGACTAGCGGGACTTCTCTCAACTCGAATGAGCAGTTCTTC.

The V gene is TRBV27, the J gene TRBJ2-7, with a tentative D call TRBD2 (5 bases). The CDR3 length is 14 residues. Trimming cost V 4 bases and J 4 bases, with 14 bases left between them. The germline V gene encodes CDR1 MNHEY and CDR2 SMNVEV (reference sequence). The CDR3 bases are TGTGCCAGCAGTTACGACGGGGTGGGTTACGAGCAGTACTTC. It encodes CASSYDGVGYEQYF.

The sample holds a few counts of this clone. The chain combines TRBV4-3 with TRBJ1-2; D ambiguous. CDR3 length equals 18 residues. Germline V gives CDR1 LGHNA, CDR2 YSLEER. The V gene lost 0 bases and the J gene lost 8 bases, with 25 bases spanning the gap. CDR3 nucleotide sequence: TGCGCCAGCAGCCAAGATGTGCCGGGGTCGGTCGGGGTAGGCGGCTACACCTTC. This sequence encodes CASSQDVPGSVGVGGYTF.

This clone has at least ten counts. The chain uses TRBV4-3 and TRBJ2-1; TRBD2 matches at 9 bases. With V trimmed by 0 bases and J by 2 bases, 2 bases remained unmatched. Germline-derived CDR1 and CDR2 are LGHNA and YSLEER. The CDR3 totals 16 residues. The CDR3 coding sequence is TGCGCCAGCAGCCAAGAAGGGACTAGCCCCTACAATGAGCAGTTCTTC. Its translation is CASSQEGTSPYNEQFF.

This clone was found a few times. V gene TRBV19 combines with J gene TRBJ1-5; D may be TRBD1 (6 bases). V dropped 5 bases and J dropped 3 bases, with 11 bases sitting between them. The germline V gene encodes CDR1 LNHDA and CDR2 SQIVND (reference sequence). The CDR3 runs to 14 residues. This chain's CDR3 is CASSLRDNNQPQHF. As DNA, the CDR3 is TGTGCCAGTAGTCTACGGGACAACAATCAGCCCCAGCATTTT.

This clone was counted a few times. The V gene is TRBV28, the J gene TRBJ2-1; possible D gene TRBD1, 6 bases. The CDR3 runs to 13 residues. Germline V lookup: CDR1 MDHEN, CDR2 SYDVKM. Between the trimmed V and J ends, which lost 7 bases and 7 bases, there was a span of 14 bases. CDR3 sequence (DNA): TGTGCCAGCAACATAGTAAGGGGGAATGAGCAGTTCTTC. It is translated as CASNIVRGNEQFF.

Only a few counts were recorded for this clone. CDR3 residues: CASSVASTPSYNEQFF. The CDR3 DNA sequence: TGTGCCAGCAGCGTAGCTAGCACTCCGAGTTACAATGAGCAGTTCTTC. This sequence joins TRBV9 and TRBJ2-1; possible D gene TRBD2, 5 bases. Germline values: CDR1 SGDLS, CDR2 YYNGEE. The CDR3 extends over 16 amino acids. V shed 0 bases and J shed 4 bases, with 14 bases lying between them.

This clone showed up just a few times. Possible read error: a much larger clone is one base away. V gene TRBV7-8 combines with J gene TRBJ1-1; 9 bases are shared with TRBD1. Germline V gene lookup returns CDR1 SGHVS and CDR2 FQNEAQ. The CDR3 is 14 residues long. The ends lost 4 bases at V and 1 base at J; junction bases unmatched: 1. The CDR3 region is CASSSGQGNTEAFF. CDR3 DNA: TGTGCCAGCAGCTCGGGACAGGGGAACACTGAAGCTTTCTTT.

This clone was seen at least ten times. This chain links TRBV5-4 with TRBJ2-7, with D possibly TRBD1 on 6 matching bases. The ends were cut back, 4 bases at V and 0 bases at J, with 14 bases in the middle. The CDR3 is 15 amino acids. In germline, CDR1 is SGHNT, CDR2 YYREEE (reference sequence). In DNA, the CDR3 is TGTGCCAGCAGCACCCAGGGGACCAGCTCCTACGAGCAGTACTTC. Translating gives CASSTQGTSSYEQYF.

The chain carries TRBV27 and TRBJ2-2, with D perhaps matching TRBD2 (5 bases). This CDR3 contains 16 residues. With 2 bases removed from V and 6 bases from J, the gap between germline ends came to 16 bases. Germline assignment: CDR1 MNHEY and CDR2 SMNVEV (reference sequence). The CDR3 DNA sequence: TGTGCCAGCAGTTTACGTACTAGTGGTTATCCCGGGGAGCTGTTTTTT. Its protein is CASSLRTSGYPGELFF.

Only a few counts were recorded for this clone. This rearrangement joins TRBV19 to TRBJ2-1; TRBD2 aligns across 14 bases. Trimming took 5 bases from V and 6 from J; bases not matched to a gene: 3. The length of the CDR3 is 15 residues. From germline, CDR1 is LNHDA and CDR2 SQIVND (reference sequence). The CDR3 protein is CASSVTSGRVNEQFF. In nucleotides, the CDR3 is TGTGCCAGTAGTGTGACTAGCGGGAGGGTCAATGAGCAGTTCTTC.

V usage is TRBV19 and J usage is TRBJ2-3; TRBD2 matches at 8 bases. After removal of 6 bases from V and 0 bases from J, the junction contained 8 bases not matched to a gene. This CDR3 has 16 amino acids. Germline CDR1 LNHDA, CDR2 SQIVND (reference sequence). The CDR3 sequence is CASRAGSGSSTDTQYF. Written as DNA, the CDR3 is TGTGCCAGTAGAGCGGGAAGCGGGAGTAGCACAGATACGCAGTATTTT. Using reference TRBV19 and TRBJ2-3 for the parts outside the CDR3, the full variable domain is DGGITQSPKYLFRKEGQNVTLSCEQNLNHDAMYWYRQDPGQGLRLIYYSQIVNDFQKGDIAEGYSVSREKKESFPLTVTSAQKNPTAFYLCASRAGSGSSTDTQYFGPGTRLTVL.

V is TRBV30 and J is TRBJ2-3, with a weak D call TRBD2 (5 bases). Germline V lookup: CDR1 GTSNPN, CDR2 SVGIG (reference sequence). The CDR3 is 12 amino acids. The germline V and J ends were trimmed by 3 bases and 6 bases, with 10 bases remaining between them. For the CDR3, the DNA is TGTGCCTGGAGCCGCCAGCGGGATACGCAGTATTTT. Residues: CAWSRQRDTQYF.

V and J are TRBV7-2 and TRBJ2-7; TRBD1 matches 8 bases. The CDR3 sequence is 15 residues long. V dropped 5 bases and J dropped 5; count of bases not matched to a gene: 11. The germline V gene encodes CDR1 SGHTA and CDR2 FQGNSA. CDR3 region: CASSRLDRGIDEQYF. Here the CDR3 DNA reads TGTGCCAGCAGCCGCCTCGACAGGGGAATTGACGAGCAGTACTTC.

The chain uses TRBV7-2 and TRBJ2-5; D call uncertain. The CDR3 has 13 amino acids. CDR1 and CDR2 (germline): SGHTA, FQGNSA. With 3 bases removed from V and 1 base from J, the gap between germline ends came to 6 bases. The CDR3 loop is CASSLYRQETQYF. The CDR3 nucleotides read TGTGCCAGCAGCTTGTATCGCCAAGAGACCCAGTACTTC.

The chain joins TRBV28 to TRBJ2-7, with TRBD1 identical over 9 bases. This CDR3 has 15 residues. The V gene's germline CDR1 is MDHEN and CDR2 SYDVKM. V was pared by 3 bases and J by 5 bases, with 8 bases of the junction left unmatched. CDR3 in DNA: TGTGCCAGCAGTTTGAGGGACAGGGTCGTCCACGAGCAGTACTTC. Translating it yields CASSLRDRVVHEQYF.

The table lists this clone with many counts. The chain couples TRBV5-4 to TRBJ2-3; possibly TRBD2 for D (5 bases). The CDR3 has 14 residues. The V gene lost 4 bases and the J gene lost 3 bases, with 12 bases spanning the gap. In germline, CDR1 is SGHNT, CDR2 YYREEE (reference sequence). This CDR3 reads CASSPSQMTDTQYF. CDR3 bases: TGTGCCAGCAGCCCTAGCCAGATGACAGATACGCAGTATTTT.

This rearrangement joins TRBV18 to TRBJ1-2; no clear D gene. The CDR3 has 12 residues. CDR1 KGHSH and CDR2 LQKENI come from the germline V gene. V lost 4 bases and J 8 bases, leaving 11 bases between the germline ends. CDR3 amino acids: CASSLDLFGYTF. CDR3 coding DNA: TGTGCCAGCTCACTGGACTTGTTCGGCTACACCTTC.

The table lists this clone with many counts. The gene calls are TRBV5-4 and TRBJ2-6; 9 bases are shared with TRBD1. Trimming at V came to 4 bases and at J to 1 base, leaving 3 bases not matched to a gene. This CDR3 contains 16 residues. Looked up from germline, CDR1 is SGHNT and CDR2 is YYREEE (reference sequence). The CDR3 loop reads CASSRGQGSGANVLTF. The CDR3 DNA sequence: TGTGCCAGCAGCAGGGGACAGGGTTCTGGGGCCAACGTCCTGACTTTC.

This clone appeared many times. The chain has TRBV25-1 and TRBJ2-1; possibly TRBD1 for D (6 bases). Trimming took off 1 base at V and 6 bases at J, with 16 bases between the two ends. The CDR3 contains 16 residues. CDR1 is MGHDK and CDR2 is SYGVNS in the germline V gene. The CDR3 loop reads CASSEFVTGKGNEQFF. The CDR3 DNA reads TGTGCCAGCAGTGAATTCGTAACAGGGAAGGGCAATGAGCAGTTCTTC.

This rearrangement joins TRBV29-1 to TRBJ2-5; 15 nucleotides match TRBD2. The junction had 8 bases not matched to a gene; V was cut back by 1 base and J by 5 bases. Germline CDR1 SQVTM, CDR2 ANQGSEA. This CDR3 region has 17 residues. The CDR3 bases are TGCAGCGTTGAAGTCTGGACTAGCGGGAGGGCCAGGGAGACCCAGTACTTC. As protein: CSVEVWTSGRARETQYF. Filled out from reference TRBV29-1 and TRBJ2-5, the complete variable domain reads SAVISQKPSRDICQRGTSLTIQCQVDSQVTMMFWYRQQPGQSLTLIATANQGSEATYESGFVIDKFPISRPNLTFSTLTVSNMSPEDSSIYLCSVEVWTSGRARETQYFGPGTRLLVL.

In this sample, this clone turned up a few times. The CDR3 DNA follows: TGCGCCAGCAGGGAGGGGACTAGCGGGGAGACCCAGTACTTC. It encodes CASREGTSGETQYF. V gene TRBV5-1 combines with J gene TRBJ2-5; TRBD2 aligns across 12 bases. V was clipped by 5 bases and J by 5 bases; unmatched bases: 4. The germline V gene has CDR1 SGHRS and CDR2 YFSETQ. The CDR3 loop spans 14 amino acids.

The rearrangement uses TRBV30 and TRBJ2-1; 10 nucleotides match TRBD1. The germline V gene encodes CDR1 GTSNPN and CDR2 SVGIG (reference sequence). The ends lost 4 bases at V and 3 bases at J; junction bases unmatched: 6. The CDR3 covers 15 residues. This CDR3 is CAWTGGQGGYNEQFF. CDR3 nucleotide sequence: TGTGCCTGGACCGGCGGACAGGGGGGCTACAATGAGCAGTTCTTC.

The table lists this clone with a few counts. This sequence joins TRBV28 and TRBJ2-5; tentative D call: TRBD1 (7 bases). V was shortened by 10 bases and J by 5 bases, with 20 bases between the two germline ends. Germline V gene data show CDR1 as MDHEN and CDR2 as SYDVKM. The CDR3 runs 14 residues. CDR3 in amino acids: CAIRGGGRPETQYF. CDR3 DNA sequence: TGTGCCATCAGAGGAGGGGGCCGGCCGGAGACCCAGTACTTC.

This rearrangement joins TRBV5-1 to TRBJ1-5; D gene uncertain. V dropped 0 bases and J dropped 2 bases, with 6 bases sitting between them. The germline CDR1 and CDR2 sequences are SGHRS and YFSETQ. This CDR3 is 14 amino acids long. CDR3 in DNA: TGCGCCAGCAGCTTGGACGGTGGCAATCAGCCCCAGCATTTT. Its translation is CASSLDGGNQPQHF.

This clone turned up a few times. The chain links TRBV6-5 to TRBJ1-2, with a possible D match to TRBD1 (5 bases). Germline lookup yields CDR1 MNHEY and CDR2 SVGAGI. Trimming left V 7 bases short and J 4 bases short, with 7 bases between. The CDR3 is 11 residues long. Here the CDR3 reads CASTDSYGYTF. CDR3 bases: TGTGCCAGCACTGACAGCTATGGCTACACCTTC.

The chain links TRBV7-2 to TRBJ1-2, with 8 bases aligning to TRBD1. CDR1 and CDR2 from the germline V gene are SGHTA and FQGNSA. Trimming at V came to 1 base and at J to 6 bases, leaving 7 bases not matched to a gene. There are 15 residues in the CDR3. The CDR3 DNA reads TGTGCCAGCAGCTTAGACCAGGGGGCATATCATGGCTACACCTTC. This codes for CASSLDQGAYHGYTF.

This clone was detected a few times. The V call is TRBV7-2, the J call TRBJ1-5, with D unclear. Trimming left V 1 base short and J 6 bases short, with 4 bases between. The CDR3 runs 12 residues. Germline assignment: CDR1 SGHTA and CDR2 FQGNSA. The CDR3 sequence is CASSLGLQPQHF. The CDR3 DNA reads TGTGCCAGCAGCTTAGGGCTTCAGCCCCAGCATTTT.

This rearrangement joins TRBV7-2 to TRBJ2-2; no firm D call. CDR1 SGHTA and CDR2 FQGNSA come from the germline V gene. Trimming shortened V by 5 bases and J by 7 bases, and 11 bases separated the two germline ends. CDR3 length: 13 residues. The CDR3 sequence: CASSGYIDGELFF. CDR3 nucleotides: TGTGCCAGCAGCGGTTACATCGACGGGGAGCTGTTTTTT.

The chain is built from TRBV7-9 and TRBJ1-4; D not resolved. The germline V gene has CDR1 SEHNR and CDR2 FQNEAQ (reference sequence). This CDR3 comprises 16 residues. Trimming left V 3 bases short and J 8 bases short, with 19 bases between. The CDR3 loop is CASSFQTGRVGEKLFF. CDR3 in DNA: TGTGCCAGCAGCTTCCAAACCGGGAGAGTGGGAGAAAAACTGTTTTTT. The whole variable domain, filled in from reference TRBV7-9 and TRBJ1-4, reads DTGVSQNPRHKITKRGQNVTFRCDPISEHNRLYWYRQTLGQGPEFLTYFQNEAQLEKSRLLSDRFSAERPKGSFSTLEIQRTEQGDSAMYLCASSFQTGRVGEKLFFGSGTQLSVL.

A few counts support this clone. The CDR3 spells CASSPDRVETQYF. DNA for the CDR3: TGTGCCAGCAGCCCGGACAGGGTAGAGACCCAGTACTTC. J is TRBJ2-5 and V is TRBV11-2; 8 bases align to TRBD1. J gave up 4 bases and V 5 bases, and 3 bases lay outside the gene matches. CDR3 length: 13 residues. CDR1 and CDR2 (germline): SGHAT, FQNNGV.